The following is a TCR beta chain sequence with its context. Based on its abundance in the sample, this clonotype is medium-sized (0.01 to 0.1%). Its binding antigen is unknown. No clone much larger than this one lies a single base away; base qualities are absent. V is cut by 5 bases and J by 3 bases, and the space between the germline ends is 21 bases. Looking up the germline V gene yields CDR1 MDHEN and CDR2 SYDVKM. The CDR3 holds 17 amino acids from the cysteine to the phenylalanine. The CDR3 DNA has 51 bases and is translated from base 1. The data were obtained in a study of immune heterogeneity within non-small cell lung tumors (dated by TCRdb to 2016 to 2018). Background for the entire study: By histology, several squamous cell carcinomas, around 10 non-squamous carcinomas and 1 tumor not otherwise specified were included. To examine intratumoral immune heterogeneity, the study used whole-exome sequencing, RNA-seq and TCR beta repertoire sequencing on multiple spatially distinct regions of each NSCLC tumor. TCR repertoires were analyzed from about 60 tumor loci of fewer than 16 patients, whereas transcriptome data were available for only 44 loci from roughly twelve patients. Binding of neoantigens to the HLA alleles of each patient was predicted with netMHCpan-3.0 for mutant peptides of 8 to 11 amino acids. Here is what the overall study found, with its caveats: A statistically significant but moderate positive correlation (R roughly 0.3) was observed between local T-cell repertoire clonality and local tumor mutational burden. Within a given patient, the same dominant CDR3B clonotypes showed up repeatedly across loci, although different tumor locations also carried unique high-frequency clones. High-frequency TCR beta clonotypes were found to be largely distinct between individual patients.

A multiplex PCR system amplified the TCR beta CDR3 region, with a first 10-cycle round using 32 V-gene forward and 13 J-gene reverse primers. First-round PCR used a QIAGEN Multiplex PCR Kit, and primer sequences were filed in Chinese patent CN105087789A. In a second PCR round, Illumina universal primers were added with the Phusion High-Fidelity PCR Kit. Sequencing of the TCR libraries was done on the Illumina HiSeq X Ten platform in paired-end mode with a 151 bp read length. The authors' pipeline ran thus. Reads without multiplex PCR primers were removed using Cutadapt, read pairs were merged using PEAR, and CDR3 regions were called using MiXCR with default settings. Repertoire diversity was assessed by Shannon entropy, and clonality was calculated as one minus the Shannon entropy divided by the ln of the count of productive unique sequences. Clonotypes present at frequencies of at least 0.5% were defined as dominant or high-frequency T-cell clones. TCRdb reanalyzed the raw reads on its own, using fastp at Q25 for trimming and MiXCR for clone calling, and kept in-frame beta chains. Merged by CDR3 protein, the rows form single entries marked with the most common genes and DNA. The V and J calls here are based on TCRdb, not the publication. This sample holds 13,000 or so distinct CDR3 sequences; around 23% were observed only once. The leading ten clones occupy 10% to 15% of the sample.

For the TCR template, genomic DNA was extracted from bulk tumor tissue, and 500 to 600 ng of gDNA was amplified for each sample. During surgery, several biopsies were collected from each primary tumor and placed as far from one another as possible within the tumor mass. The study cohort was described as untreated and was composed of newly diagnosed NSCLC cases undergoing curative surgery. The samples came from 15 patients with newly diagnosed non-small cell lung cancer who were having surgery intended to be curative. The resected tumor masses were reviewed by two independent pathologists. Only high-quality DNA and RNA samples were carried forward to sequencing.

Sequencing was carried out using lung tumor tissue. The V gene is TRBV28 and the J gene is TRBJ2-3, with TRBD2 as a weak D call on 6 bases. The origin of this receptor is a man in his forties or fifties with non-small cell lung cancer. The DNA reads as follows: TGTGCCAGCAGTCGAGCTTTTGGACTATCCTTAACAGATACGCAGTATTTT. This is translated as CASSRAFGLSLTDTQYF.